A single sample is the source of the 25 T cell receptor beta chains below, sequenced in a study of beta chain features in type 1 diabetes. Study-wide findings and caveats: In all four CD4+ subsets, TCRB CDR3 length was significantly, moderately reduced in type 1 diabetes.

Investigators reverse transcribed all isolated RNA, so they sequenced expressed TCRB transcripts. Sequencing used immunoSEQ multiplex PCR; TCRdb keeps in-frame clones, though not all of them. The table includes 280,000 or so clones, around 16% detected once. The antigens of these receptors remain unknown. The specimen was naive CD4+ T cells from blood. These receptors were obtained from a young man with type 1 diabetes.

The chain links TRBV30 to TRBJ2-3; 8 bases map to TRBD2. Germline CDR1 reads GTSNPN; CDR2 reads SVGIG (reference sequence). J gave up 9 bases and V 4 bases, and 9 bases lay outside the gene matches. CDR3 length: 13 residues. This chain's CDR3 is CAWISSGRGTQYF. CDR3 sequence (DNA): TGTGCCTGGATTTCCAGCGGGAGAGGCACGCAGTATTTT.

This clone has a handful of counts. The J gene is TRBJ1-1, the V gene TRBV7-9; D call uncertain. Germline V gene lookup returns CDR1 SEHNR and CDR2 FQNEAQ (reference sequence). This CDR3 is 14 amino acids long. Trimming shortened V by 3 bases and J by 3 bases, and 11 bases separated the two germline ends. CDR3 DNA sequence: TGTGCCAGCAGCTTGTGGACGGGAGACACTGAAGCTTTCTTT. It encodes CASSLWTGDTEAFF.

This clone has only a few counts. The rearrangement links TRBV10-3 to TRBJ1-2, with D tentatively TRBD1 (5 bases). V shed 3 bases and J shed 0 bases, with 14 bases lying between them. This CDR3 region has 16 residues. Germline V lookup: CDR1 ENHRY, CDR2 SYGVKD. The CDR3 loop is CAISDARGATNYGYTF. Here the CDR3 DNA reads TGTGCCATCAGTGACGCTAGGGGTGCTACTAACTATGGCTACACCTTC.

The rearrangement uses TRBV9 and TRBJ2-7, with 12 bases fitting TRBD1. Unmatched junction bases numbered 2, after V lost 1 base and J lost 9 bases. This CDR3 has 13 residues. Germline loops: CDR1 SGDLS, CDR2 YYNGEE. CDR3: CASSVWDRGLQYF. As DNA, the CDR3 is TGTGCCAGCAGCGTATGGGACAGGGGGCTGCAGTACTTC. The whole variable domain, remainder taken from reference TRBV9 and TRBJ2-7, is DSGVTQTPKHLITATGQRVTLRCSPRSGDLSVYWYQQSLDQGLQFLIQYYNGEERAKGNILERFSAQQFPDLHSELNLSSLELGDSALYFCASSVWDRGLQYFGPGTRLTVT.

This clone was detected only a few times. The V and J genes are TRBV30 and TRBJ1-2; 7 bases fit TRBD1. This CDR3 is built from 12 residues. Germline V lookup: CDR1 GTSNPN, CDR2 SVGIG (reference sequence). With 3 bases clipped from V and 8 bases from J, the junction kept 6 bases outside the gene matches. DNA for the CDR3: TGTGCCTGGAGCAGGGGACAGTTCGGCTACACCTTC. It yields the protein CAWSRGQFGYTF.

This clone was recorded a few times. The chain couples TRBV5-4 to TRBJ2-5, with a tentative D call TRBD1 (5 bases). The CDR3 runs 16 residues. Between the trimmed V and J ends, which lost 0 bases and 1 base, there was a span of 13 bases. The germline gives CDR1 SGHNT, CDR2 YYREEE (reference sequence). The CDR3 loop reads CASSLGSGQGQETQYF. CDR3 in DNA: TGTGCCAGCAGCTTGGGGTCGGGCCAGGGCCAAGAGACCCAGTACTTC.

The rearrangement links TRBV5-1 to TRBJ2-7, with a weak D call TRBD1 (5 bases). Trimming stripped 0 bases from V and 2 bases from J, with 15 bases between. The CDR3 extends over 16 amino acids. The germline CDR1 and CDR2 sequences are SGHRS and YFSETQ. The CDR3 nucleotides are TGCGCCAGCAGCTTGGCCAAAGGGGATGTAGCCTACGAGCAGTACTTC. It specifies CASSLAKGDVAYEQYF.

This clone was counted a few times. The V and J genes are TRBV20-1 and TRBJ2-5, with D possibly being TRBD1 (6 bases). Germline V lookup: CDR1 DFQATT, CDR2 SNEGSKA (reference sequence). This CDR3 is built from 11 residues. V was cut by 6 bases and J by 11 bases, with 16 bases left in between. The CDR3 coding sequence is TGCAGTGCCTGGGGGCAAAGAGAGCAGTACTTC. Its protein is CSAWGQREQYF.

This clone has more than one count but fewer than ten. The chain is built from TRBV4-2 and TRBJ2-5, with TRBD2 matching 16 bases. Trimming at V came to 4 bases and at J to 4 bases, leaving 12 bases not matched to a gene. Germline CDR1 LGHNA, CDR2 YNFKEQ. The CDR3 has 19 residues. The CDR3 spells CASSPGPGLAGGPAETQYF. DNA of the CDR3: TGTGCCAGCAGCCCTGGGCCGGGACTAGCGGGAGGGCCGGCAGAGACCCAGTACTTC.

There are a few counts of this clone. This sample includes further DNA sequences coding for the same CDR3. The CDR3 reads CATSRDRAQETQYF. CDR3 bases: TGTGCCACCAGCAGAGACAGGGCGCAAGAGACCCAGTACTTC. The chain employs TRBV15 and TRBJ2-5, with D possibly being TRBD1 (5 bases). V gave up 0 bases and J gave up 2 bases, with 7 bases separating them. Germline CDR1 is LNHNV and CDR2 is YYDKDF (reference sequence). This CDR3 spans 14 amino acids.

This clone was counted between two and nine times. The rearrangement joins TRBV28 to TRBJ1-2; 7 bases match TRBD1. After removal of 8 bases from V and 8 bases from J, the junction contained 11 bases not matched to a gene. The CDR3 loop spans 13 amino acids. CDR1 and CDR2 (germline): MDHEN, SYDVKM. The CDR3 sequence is CASFRTGLRGYTF. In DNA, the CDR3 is TGTGCCAGCTTCAGGACAGGCCTAAGGGGCTACACCTTC.

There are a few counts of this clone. The CDR3 coding sequence is TGTGCCAGCAGCTTAGGGCTAGCGGCCCAAGAGACCCAGTACTTC. It encodes CASSLGLAAQETQYF. V and J are TRBV7-9 and TRBJ2-5; 7 nucleotides match TRBD2. Trimming cost V 1 base and J 1 base; bases outside gene matches: 3. CDR1 is SEHNR, CDR2 FQNEAQ, per germline (reference sequence). This CDR3 has 15 residues.

The CDR3 protein is CASSYSREQPQHF. The CDR3 DNA reads as TGTGCCAGCAGTTACTCGAGGGAACAGCCCCAGCATTTT. The chain combines TRBV6-5 with TRBJ1-5; no definite D call. In germline, CDR1 is MNHEY, CDR2 SVGAGI. The CDR3 is made up of 13 amino acids. Trimming shortened V by 0 bases and J by 7 bases, and 7 bases separated the two germline ends.

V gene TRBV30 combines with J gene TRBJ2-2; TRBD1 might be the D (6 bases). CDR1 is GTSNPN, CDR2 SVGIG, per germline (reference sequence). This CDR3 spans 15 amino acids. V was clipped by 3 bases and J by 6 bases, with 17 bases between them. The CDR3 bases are TGTGCCTGGAGGGGTCCTTGGGGGCCCTCCGGGGAGCTGTTTTTT. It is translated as CAWRGPWGPSGELFF.

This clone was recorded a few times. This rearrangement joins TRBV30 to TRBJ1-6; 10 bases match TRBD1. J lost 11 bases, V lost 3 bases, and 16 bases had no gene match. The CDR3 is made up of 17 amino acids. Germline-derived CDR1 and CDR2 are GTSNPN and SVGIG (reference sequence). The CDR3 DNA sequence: TGTGCCTGGAGGCTAGGGGGTTCGGGACAGGGGCGAGCACCCCTCCACTTT. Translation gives CAWRLGGSGQGRAPLHF. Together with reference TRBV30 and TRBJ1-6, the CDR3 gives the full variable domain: SQTIHQWPATLVQPVGSPLSLECTVEGTSNPNLYWYRQAAGRGLQLLFYSVGIGQISSEVPQNLSASRPQDRQFILSSKKLLLSDSGFYLCAWRLGGSGQGRAPLHFGNGTRLTVT.

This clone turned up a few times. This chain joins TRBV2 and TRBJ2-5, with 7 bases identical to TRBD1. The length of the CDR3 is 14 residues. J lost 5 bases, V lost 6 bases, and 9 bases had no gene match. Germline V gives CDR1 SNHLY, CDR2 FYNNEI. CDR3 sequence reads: CASRRTGVTETQYF. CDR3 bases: TGTGCCAGCAGAAGGACAGGAGTGACGGAGACCCAGTACTTC.

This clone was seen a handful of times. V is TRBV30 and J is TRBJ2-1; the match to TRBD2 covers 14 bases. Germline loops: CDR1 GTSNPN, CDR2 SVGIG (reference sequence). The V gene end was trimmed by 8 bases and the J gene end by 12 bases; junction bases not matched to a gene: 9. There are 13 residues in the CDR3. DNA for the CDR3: TGTGCCCAACGGATGGGACTAGCGGGAGCGCAGTTCTTC. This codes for CAQRMGLAGAQFF.

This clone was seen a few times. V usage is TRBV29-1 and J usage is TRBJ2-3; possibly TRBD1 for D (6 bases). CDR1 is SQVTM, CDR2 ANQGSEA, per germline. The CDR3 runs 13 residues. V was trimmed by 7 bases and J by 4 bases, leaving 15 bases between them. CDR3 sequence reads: CSATGYGPDTQYF. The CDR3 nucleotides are TGCAGCGCTACAGGGTACGGCCCAGATACGCAGTATTTT.

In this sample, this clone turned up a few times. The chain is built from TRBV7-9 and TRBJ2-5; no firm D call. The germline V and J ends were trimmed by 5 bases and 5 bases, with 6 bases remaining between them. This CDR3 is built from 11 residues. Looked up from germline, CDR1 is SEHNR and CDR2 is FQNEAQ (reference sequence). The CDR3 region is CASSRRETQYF. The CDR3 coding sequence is TGTGCCAGCAGCCGTCGGGAGACCCAGTACTTC.

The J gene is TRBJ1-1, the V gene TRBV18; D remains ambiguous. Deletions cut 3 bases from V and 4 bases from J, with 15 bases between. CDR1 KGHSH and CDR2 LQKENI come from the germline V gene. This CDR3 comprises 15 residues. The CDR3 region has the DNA TGTGCCAGCTCACCCTCCAATAACGAGGGCACTGAAGCTTTCTTT. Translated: CASSPSNNEGTEAFF.

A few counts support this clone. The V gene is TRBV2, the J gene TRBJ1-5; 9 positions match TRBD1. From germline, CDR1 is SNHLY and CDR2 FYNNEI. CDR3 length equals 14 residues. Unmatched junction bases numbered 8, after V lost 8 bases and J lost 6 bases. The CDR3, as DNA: TGTGCCAGCTCCCTACAGGGGGCCGGTCAGCCCCAGCATTTT. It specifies CASSLQGAGQPQHF.

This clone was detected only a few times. The CDR3 loop reads CASSPDGPRDEQFF. The CDR3 DNA sequence: TGTGCCAGCAGCCCCGACGGGCCGCGGGATGAGCAGTTCTTC. The chain recombines TRBV7-9 with TRBJ2-1; D perhaps matches TRBD2 (5 bases). The CDR3 contains 14 residues. The V and J ends lost 5 bases and 8 bases respectively, with 16 bases between them. Germline CDR1 reads SEHNR; CDR2 reads FQNEAQ (reference sequence).

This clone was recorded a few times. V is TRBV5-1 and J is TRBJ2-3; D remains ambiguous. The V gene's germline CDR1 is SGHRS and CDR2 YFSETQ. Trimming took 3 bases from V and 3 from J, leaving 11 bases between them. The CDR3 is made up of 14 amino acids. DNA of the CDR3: TGCGCCAGCAGCTCGAATCCTAGAACAGATACGCAGTATTTT. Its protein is CASSSNPRTDTQYF. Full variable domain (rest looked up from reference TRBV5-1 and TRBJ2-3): KAGVTQTPRYLIKTRGQQVTLSCSPISGHRSVSWYQQTPGQGLQFLFEYFSETQRNKGNFPGRFSGRQFSNSRSEMNVSTLELGDSALYLCASSSNPRTDTQYFGPGTRLTVL.

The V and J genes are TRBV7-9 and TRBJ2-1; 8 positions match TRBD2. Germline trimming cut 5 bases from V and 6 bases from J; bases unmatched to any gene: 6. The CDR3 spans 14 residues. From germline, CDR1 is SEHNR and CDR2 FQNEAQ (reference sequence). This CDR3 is CASSPRGGFNEQFF. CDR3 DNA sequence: TGTGCCAGCAGCCCCCGGGGGGGCTTCAATGAGCAGTTCTTC.

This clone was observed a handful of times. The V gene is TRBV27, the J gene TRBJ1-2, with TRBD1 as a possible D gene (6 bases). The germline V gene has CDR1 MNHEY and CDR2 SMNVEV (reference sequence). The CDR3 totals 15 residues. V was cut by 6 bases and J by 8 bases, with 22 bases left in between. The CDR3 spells CASRPGGAPSSGYTF. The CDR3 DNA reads TGTGCCAGCAGGCCCGGGGGGGCTCCTTCCTCCGGCTACACCTTC.